This is a list of T cell receptor beta chains from one sample in a study of human T cells and chemical hapten exposure. TCRdb re-called the RACE reads with MiXCR, one entry per CDR3 protein. The repertoire consists of approximately 320,000 distinct CDR3 sequences, with 5.5% occurring once and the leading ten covering over 6.5%. Here the sequenced sample was whole blood, taken in connection with sensitization to the hapten diphenylcyclopropenone (DPC). These receptors all come from a woman aged 18-35 years with alopecia areata. Some clones in this sample may be carry-over from other donors' samples. Each CDR3 is given with its conserved first and last residue. A D gene is named only where the DNA matches it firmly. Clone size, where shown, is once, few, many, or a class for clones that have expanded.

len | j_gene | d_gene | v_gene | abundance | CDR3nt | CDR3aa
16 | TRBJ2-7 | TRBD2 | TRBV7-2 | few | TGTGCCAGCAGCTTAGGATTAGCGGGGGCCCTCTACGAGCAGTACTTC | CASSLGLAGALYEQYF
13 | TRBJ1-4 | TRBD1 | TRBV20-1 | NA | TGCAGTGTTCAGGGGGCGTGGGATGAAAAACTGTTTTTT | CSVQGAWDEKLFF
13 | TRBJ2-5 | NA | TRBV7-9 | many | TGTGCCAGCAGCTCCCGGGCCCGAGAGACCCAGTACTTC | CASSSRARETQYF
17 | TRBJ1-1 | TRBD1 | TRBV6-1 | NA | TGTGCCAGCAGTGAGTCGTACAGGGGTTCCGTGAACACTGAAGCTTTCTTT | CASSESYRGSVNTEAFF
15 | TRBJ2-5 | NA | TRBV27 | NA | TGTGCCAGCAGTTTAAGGTCCGGGGGGCGAGAGACCCAGTACTTC | CASSLRSGGRETQYF
14 | TRBJ2-7 | TRBD1 | TRBV25-1 | NA | TGTGCCAGCAGTGGGACAGGGAGAGGCTACGAGCAGTACTTC | CASSGTGRGYEQYF
15 | TRBJ1-1 | NA | TRBV7-6 | few | TGTGCCAGCAGCTTAGCCCAGGGGACCCACACTGAAGCTTTCTTT | CASSLAQGTHTEAFF
17 | TRBJ1-2 | TRBD1 | TRBV4-1 | many | TGCGCCAGCAGCCCTAAGCCCGGGACAGTGACTAACTATGGCTACACCTTC | CASSPKPGTVTNYGYTF
12 | TRBJ1-3 | NA | TRBV12-3/TRBV12-4 | few | TGTGCCAGCAACCTGGGTGGAAACACCATATATTTT | CASNLGGNTIYF
13 | TRBJ1-2 | TRBD1 | TRBV6-2/TRBV6-3 | many | TGTGCCAGCAGTGAGGGACAGAGCTATGGCTACACCTTC | CASSEGQSYGYTF
15 | TRBJ2-7 | NA | TRBV4-2 | NA | TGTGCCAGCAGCCAAGATGCAGGGACGGCATATGGGCAGTACTTC | CASSQDAGTAYGQYF
14 | TRBJ1-5 | TRBD1 | TRBV20-1 | many | TGCAGTGCCATGACAGGGAGAGAGAATCAGCCCCAGCATTTT | CSAMTGRENQPQHF
14 | TRBJ1-4 | NA | TRBV10-3 | few | TGTGCCATCAGTGAGTCGACACGGGGAGAAAAACTGTTTTTT | CAISESTRGEKLFF
15 | TRBJ2-3 | NA | TRBV5-6 | many | TGTGCCAGCAGCCGCCGGGCCACATCCACAGATACGCAGTATTTT | CASSRRATSTDTQYF
15 | TRBJ1-6 | TRBD1 | TRBV5-1 | many | TGCGCCAGCAGCTTGACAGGGGAGTATAATTCACCCCTCCACTTT | CASSLTGEYNSPLHF
16 | TRBJ2-1 | TRBD2 | TRBV5-1 | NA | TGCGCCAGCAGCTCCGGACTAGCGGGGGCCTACAATGAGCAGTTCTTC | CASSSGLAGAYNEQFF
13 | TRBJ1-5 | NA | TRBV20-1 | few | TGCAGTGCTAGTTCTGGGAGCAATCAGCCCCAGCATTTT | CSASSGSNQPQHF
16 | TRBJ1-4 | TRBD1 | TRBV5-1 | NA | TGCGCCAGCAGCTTCTCGAGGGACAGAAAAAATGAAAAACTGTTTTTT | CASSFSRDRKNEKLFF
15 | TRBJ1-5 | TRBD1 | TRBV2 | few | TGTGCCAGCAGGGGAGACAGGGGAGGTTACCAGCCCCAGCATTTT | CASRGDRGGYQPQHF
16 | TRBJ1-2 | TRBD1 | TRBV6-1 | NA | TGTGCCAGCAGTGATATGGGGACAGGGGGTAACTATGGCTACACCTTC | CASSDMGTGGNYGYTF
13 | TRBJ1-6 | NA | TRBV7-3 | many | TGTGCCAGCAGCTTAGGATCTTCATCACCCCTCCACTTT | CASSLGSSSPLHF
14 | TRBJ1-2 | NA | TRBV7-8 | NA | TGTGCCAGCAGCTTAGTAGGGAACCTCTATGGCTACACCTTC | CASSLVGNLYGYTF
13 | TRBJ2-5 | NA | TRBV2 | few | TGTGCCAGCAGCCGGGACAAACAAGAGACCCAGTACTTC | CASSRDKQETQYF
14 | TRBJ2-3 | NA | TRBV27 | many | TGTGCCAGCAGTTTTCTTTCCGGGCCCGATACGCAGTATTTT | CASSFLSGPDTQYF
14 | TRBJ2-3 | NA | TRBV10-3 | few | TGTGCCATCAGCCAGGGGATCGGGACAGATACGCAGTATTTT | CAISQGIGTDTQYF
14 | TRBJ1-6 | TRBD1 | TRBV7-9 | NA | TGTGCCAGCAGCGTAGGACAGGGGGATTCACCCCTCCACTTT | CASSVGQGDSPLHF
16 | TRBJ1-3 | NA | TRBV28 | few | TGTGCCGTCTCAGAACGGGCCCTAGGAGCTGGAAACACCATATATTTT | CAVSERALGAGNTIYF